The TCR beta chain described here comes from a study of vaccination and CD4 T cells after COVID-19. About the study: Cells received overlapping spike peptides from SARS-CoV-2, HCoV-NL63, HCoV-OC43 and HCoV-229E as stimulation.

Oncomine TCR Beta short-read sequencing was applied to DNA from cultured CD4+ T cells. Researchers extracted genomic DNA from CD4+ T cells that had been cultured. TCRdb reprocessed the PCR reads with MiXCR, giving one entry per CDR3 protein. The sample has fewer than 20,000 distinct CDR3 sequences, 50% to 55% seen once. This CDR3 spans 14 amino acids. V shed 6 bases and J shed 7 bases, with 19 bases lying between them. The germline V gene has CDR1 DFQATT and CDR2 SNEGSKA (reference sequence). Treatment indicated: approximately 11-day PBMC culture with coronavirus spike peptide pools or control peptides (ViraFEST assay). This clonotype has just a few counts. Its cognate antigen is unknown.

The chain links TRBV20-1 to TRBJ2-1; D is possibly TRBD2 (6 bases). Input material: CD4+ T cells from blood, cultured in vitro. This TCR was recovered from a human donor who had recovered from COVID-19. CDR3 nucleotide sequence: TGCAGTGCCAACCGGGACTCCATGGGAAATGAGCAGTTCTTC. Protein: CSANRDSMGNEQFF.